This T cell receptor (beta chain) was found in a study of shared clonotypes between healthy human individuals. Points from the study as a whole: Generation probability values for non-shared clonotypes were lower than those for clonotypes shared by all four donors. Memory subsets generally showed lower estimated richness than naive subsets.

Naive CD8 populations comprised CD45RO-negative cells positively selected for CCR7, excluding terminally differentiated effector memory CD45RA+ cells. Deep was the level used in running the assay. Only in-frame clones appear in the TCRdb table, and some are missing; sequencing was by immunoSEQ multiplex PCR. The sample has around 600,000 clones, 85% to 95% seen once; the top ten hold around 0.11%. The CDR3 sequence is 15 residues long. CDR1 SEHNR and CDR2 FQNEAQ come from the germline V gene (reference sequence). The V gene end was trimmed by 5 bases and the J gene end by 5 bases; junction bases not matched to a gene: 9. Regarding this clone: Its antigen remains unknown.

The specimen was naive CD8+ T cells sorted from blood. The TCR comes from a woman in her 30s in good health. The V and J genes are TRBV7-9 and TRBJ1-2, with 9 bases matching TRBD1. The CDR3 is CASSLTGGAWYGYTF. The DNA of the CDR3 is TGTGCCAGCAGCCTTACAGGGGGCGCGTGGTATGGCTACACCTTC.